A single sample gave rise to the 16 T cell receptor beta chains below, sequenced in a study of blood T cell repertoires in COVID-19. Profiled with immunoSEQ multiplex PCR; TCRdb holds only in-frame clones, not every one. The data hold 88,000 or so clones, with 86% observed a single time. Sequences were obtained from peripheral blood. Source of these receptors: a man aged 60 to 75 with acute or convalescent COVID-19.

The gene calls are TRBV15 and TRBJ2-7; 11 bases line up with TRBD2. The CDR3 runs to 16 residues. Germline V gene lookup returns CDR1 LNHNV and CDR2 YYDKDF (reference sequence). Trimming at V came to 0 bases and at J to 6 bases, leaving 7 bases not matched to a gene. CDR3 amino acids: CATSRDLAGGMTEQYF. The CDR3 DNA sequence: TGTGCCACCAGCAGAGATTTAGCGGGAGGGATGACCGAGCAGTACTTC.

This clone was observed a single time. CDR3: CATSDPRGNYNEQFF. CDR3 DNA sequence: TGTGCCACCAGTGACCCAAGAGGGAACTACAATGAGCAGTTCTTC. This chain uses TRBV24-1 with TRBJ2-1; D is possibly TRBD2 (5 bases). The germline V and J ends were trimmed by 4 bases and 3 bases, with 12 bases remaining between them. CDR3 length: 15 amino acids. The germline V gene encodes CDR1 KGHDR and CDR2 SFDVKD.

The chain couples TRBV11-3 to TRBJ2-3; 7 positions agree with TRBD2. Germline CDR1 reads SGHNT; CDR2 reads YENEEA. J lost 0 bases, V lost 5 bases, and 11 bases had no gene match. The CDR3 covers 17 residues. The CDR3, as DNA: TGTGCCAGCAGCCGGGGGTGGTCTAGCGGCAGCACAGATACGCAGTATTTT. Translating it yields CASSRGWSSGSTDTQYF.

The J gene is TRBJ1-5, the V gene TRBV19; 7 nucleotides align to TRBD1. Germline V gene data show CDR1 as LNHDA and CDR2 as SQIVND (reference sequence). CDR3 length equals 15 residues. V lost 5 bases, J lost 1 base, and 5 bases stayed unmatched. CDR3: CASSSNRGSNQPQHF. CDR3 in DNA: TGTGCCAGTAGTTCCAACAGGGGCAGCAATCAGCCCCAGCATTTT.

This chain joins TRBV24-1 and TRBJ2-2; 8 bases align to TRBD1. J lost 0 bases, V lost 6 bases, and 5 bases had no gene match. This CDR3 contains 16 residues. CDR1 is KGHDR and CDR2 is SFDVKD in the germline V gene. CDR3: CATSPNRGSNTGELFF. The CDR3 DNA is TGTGCCACCAGTCCTAACAGGGGGTCGAACACCGGGGAGCTGTTTTTT.

This clone was recorded only once. The V and J genes are TRBV3-1 (or the pseudogene TRBV3-2) and TRBJ2-2; D remains unclear. V shed 2 bases and J shed 4 bases, with 5 bases lying between them. The CDR3 totals 13 residues. Germline V gene data show CDR1 as LGHDT and CDR2 as YNNKEL (reference sequence). CDR3 nucleotide sequence: TGTGCCAGCAGCCAACGGGTCACCGGGGAGCTGTTTTTT. Residues: CASSQRVTGELFF.

This clone was picked up one time. The genes are TRBV19 and TRBJ2-2; TRBD1 agrees at 8 bases. There are 17 residues in the CDR3. Germline V gene sequence: CDR1 LNHDA, CDR2 SQIVND (reference sequence). The ends lost 6 bases at V and 7 bases at J; junction bases unmatched: 16. The CDR3 reads CASRRWAQGALVGELFF. CDR3 nucleotides: TGTGCCAGTAGGAGATGGGCCCAGGGGGCGCTTGTCGGGGAGCTGTTTTTT.

In this sample, this clone turned up once. The J gene is TRBJ2-7, the V gene TRBV5-1, with D possibly being TRBD1 (5 bases). Trimming took off 2 bases at V and 3 bases at J, with 6 bases between the two ends. Germline CDR1 reads SGHRS; CDR2 reads YFSETQ. The length of the CDR3 is 12 residues. CDR3 in DNA: TGCGCCAGCAGCTTTGACAGCTACGAGCAGTACTTC. Translation gives CASSFDSYEQYF.

This chain uses TRBV7-2 with TRBJ2-1; possibly TRBD2 for D (5 bases). The length of the CDR3 is 12 residues. V dropped 4 bases and J dropped 8 bases, with 9 bases sitting between them. Germline lookup yields CDR1 SGHTA and CDR2 FQGNSA. The DNA of the CDR3 is TGTGCCAGCAGCTCCTCAGCGGATGAGCAGTTCTTC. Translating gives CASSSSADEQFF.

The rearrangement links TRBV19 to TRBJ2-2, with 10 bases aligning to TRBD1. Losses at the gene ends were 3 bases for V and 3 bases for J; bases not matched to a gene: 4. The germline V gene has CDR1 LNHDA and CDR2 SQIVND (reference sequence). The CDR3 contains 16 residues. CDR3 nucleotide sequence: TGTGCCAGTAGTATTCGACAGGGGGCGGACACCGGGGAGCTGTTTTTT. Its protein product is CASSIRQGADTGELFF.

This sequence joins TRBV14 and TRBJ1-1, with TRBD1 matching 11 bases. The ends lost 4 bases at V and 4 bases at J; junction bases unmatched: 8. The CDR3 has 16 amino acids. Looked up from germline, CDR1 is SGHDN and CDR2 is FVKESK. The CDR3 DNA reads as TGTGCCAGCAGCCCGAGGACAGGGGGCAGGGGCACTGAAGCTTTCTTT. It yields the protein CASSPRTGGRGTEAFF.

This sequence joins TRBV6-1 and TRBJ1-4; tentatively, D is TRBD1 (6 bases). Germline V gene data show CDR1 as MNHNS and CDR2 as SASEGT. V was cut by 1 base and J by 14 bases, with 17 bases left in between. The CDR3 spans 14 residues. Here the CDR3 DNA reads TGTGCCAGCAGTGAAGGACCCAGGGGTTATGGGCTGTTTTTT. Translating gives CASSEGPRGYGLFF.

This chain joins TRBV6-4 and TRBJ1-1; possible D gene TRBD1, 6 bases. The CDR3 spans 14 residues. Germline loops: CDR1 MRHNA, CDR2 SNTAGT. V was trimmed by 6 bases and J by 4 bases, leaving 15 bases between them. The CDR3 coding sequence is TGTGCCAGCAGCCTATCGGGACAAAGCACTGAAGCTTTCTTT. Its translation: CASSLSGQSTEAFF.

This chain joins TRBV4-1 and TRBJ1-4, with D unclear. Germline V gene lookup returns CDR1 MGHRA and CDR2 YSYEKL. This CDR3 is built from 15 residues. V was shortened by 1 base and J by 0 bases, with 6 bases between the two germline ends. The CDR3 nucleotides read TGCGCCAGCAGCCAAGTACAGCCAACTAATGAAAAACTGTTTTTT. Protein product: CASSQVQPTNEKLFF.

J is TRBJ1-2 and V is TRBV30; D is unresolved. The CDR3 totals 15 residues. Trimming took 0 bases from V and 5 from J, leaving 16 bases between them. Germline CDR1 is GTSNPN and CDR2 is SVGIG (reference sequence). Here the CDR3 DNA reads TGTGCCTGGAGTGTACTCAAGACTCCCTTATATGGCTACACCTTC. Its protein is CAWSVLKTPLYGYTF.

The chain carries TRBV7-3 and TRBJ1-2; the D is unclear. Trimming pared 0 bases from V and 4 bases from J, leaving 9 bases between. This CDR3 is built from 14 residues. Per the germline V gene, CDR1 is SGHTA and CDR2 is FQGTGA. The CDR3 spells CASSLTVWSYGYTF. The CDR3 DNA sequence: TGTGCCAGCAGCTTAACGGTATGGAGCTATGGCTACACCTTC.